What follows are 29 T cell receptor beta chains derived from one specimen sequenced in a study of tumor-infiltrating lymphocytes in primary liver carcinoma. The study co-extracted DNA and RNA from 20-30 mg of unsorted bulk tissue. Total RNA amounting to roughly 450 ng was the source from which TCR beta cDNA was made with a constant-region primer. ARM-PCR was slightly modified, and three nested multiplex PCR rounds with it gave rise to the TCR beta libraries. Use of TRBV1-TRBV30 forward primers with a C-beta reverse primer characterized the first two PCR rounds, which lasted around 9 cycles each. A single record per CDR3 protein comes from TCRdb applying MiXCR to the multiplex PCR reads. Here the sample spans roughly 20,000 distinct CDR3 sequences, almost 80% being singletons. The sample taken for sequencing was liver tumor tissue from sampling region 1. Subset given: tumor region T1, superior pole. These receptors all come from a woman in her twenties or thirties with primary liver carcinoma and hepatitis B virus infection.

CDR3 in DNA: TGCAGGGCCAAGACAGGGAGCACTGAAGCTTTCTTT. This gives the protein CRAKTGSTEAFF. This rearrangement joins TRBV29-1 to TRBJ1-1; 7 bases match TRBD1. Germline V CDR1 and CDR2: SQVTM, ANQGSEA. The CDR3 spans 12 residues.

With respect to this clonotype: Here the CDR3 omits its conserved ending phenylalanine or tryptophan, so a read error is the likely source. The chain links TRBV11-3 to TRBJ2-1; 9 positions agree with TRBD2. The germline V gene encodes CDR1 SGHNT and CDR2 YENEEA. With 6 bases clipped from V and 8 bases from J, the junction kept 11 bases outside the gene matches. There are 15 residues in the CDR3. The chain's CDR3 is CASSRLAGWGYEQFY. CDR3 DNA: TGTGCCAGCAGTCGGCTAGCGGGGTGGGGGTATGAGCAGTTCTAC.

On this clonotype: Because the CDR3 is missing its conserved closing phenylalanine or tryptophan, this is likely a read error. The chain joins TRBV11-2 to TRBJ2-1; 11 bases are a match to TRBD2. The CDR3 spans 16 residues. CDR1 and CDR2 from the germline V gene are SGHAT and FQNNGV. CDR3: CASNTSLAGGYNVQFL. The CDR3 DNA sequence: TGTGCCAGCAACACCTCTCTAGCGGGAGGATACAATGTGCAGTTCCTC.

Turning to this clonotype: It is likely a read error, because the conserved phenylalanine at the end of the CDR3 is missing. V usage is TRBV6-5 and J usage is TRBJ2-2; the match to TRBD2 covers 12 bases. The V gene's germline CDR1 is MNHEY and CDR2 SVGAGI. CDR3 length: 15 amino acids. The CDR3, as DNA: TGCGCCAGCAGCCTACTAGCGGGAGGTAGCGGGGAGCTGTTTTCT. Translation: CASSLLAGGSGELFS.

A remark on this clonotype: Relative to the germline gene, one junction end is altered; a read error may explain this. The CDR3, as DNA: TGTGCCAGCAGTCCATACAGGGTCCACTCCTACGAGCAGTGCTTC. This sequence encodes CASSPYRVHSYEQCF. The chain employs TRBV28 and TRBJ2-7; D is possibly TRBD1 (6 bases). Germline CDR1 MDHEN, CDR2 SYDVKM. This CDR3 comprises 15 residues.

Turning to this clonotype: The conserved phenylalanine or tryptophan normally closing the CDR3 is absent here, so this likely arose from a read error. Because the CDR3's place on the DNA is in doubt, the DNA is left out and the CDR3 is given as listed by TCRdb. The CDR3 here is CASSDGLQGTHYL. This chain connects TRBV12-3 or TRBV12-4 to TRBJ2-5; the table's D gene call, TRBD2, was not cross checked with the DNA. Termini included, the CDR3 measures 13 amino acids.

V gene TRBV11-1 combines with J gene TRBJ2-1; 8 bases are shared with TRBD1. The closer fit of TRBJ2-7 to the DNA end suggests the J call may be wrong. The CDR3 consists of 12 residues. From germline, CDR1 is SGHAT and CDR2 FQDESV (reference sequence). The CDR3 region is CASSGTGWRQYF. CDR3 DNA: TGTGCCAGCAGCGGGACAGGATGGAGGCAGTACTTC.

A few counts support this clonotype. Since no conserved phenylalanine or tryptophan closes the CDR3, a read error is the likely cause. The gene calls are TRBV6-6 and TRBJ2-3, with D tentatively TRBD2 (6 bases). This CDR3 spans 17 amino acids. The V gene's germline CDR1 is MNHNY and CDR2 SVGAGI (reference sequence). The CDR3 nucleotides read TGTGCCAGTAGTTCCAGCTTAGACCGGGGAGGCCAGATAGGGCAGTATTTA. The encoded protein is CASSSSLDRGGQIGQYL.

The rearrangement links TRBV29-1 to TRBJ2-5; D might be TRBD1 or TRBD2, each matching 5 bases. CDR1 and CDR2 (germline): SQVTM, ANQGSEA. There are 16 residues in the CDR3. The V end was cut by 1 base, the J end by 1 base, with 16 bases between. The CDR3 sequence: CSVEVSRLGVQETQYF. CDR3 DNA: TGCAGCGTTGAAGTCTCCCGGTTGGGGGTCCAAGAGACCCAGTACTTC.

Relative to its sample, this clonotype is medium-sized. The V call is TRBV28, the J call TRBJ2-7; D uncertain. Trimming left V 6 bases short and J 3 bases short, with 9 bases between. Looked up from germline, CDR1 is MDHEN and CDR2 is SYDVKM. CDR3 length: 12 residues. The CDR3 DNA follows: TGTGCCAGCAGCGACTCCTTCTACGAGCAGTACTTC. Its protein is CASSDSFYEQYF.

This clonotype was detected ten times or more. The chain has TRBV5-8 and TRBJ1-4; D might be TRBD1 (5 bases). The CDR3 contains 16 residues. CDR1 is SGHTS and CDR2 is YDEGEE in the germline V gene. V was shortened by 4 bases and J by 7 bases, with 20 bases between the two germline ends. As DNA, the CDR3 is TGTGCCAGCAGCACGATAGGGTTGGGGGACGGTGAAAAACTGTTTTTT. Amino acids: CASSTIGLGDGEKLFF.

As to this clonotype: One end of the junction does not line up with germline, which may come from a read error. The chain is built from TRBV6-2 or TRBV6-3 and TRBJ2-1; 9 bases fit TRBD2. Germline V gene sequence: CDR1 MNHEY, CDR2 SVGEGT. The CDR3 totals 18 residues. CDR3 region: CASSYSGSGSFIYNEQFF. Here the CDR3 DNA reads TGTGCCAGTAGTTACTCTGGTAGCGGGAGCTTCATTTACAATGAGCAGTTCTTC.

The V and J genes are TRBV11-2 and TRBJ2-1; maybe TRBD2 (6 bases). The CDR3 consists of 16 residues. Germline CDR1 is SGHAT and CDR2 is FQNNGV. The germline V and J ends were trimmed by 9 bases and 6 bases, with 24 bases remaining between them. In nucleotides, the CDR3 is TGTGCCAGTTCATTTGGACTCGGGAGAGTGGGCAATGAGCAGTTCTTC. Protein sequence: CASSFGLGRVGNEQFF.

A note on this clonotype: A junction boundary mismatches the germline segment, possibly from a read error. CDR3 nucleotide sequence: TGTGGCAGCAGTCCGCGGAGAGGGTTCACCGTGGAGCTGTTTTTT. Translation: CGSSPRRGFTVELFF. The chain joins TRBV6-5 to TRBJ2-2; a weak D match, TRBD2 (5 bases). This CDR3 region has 15 residues. Germline V gene lookup returns CDR1 MNHEY and CDR2 SVGAGI.

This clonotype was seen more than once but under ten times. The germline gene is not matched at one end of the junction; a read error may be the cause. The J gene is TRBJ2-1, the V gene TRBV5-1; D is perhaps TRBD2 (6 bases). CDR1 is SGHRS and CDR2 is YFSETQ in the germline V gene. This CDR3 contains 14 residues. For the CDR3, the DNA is TGCGCCAGCAGGTCAAGCGCGGGGTACAAAGAGCAGTTCTTC. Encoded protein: CASRSSAGYKEQFF. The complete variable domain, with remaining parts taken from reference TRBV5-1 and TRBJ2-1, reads KAGVTQTPRYLIKTRGQQVTLSCSPISGHRSVSWYQQTPGQGLQFLFEYFSETQRNKGNFPGRFSGRQFSNSRSEMNVSTLELGDSALYLCASRSSAGYKEQFFGPGTRLTVL.

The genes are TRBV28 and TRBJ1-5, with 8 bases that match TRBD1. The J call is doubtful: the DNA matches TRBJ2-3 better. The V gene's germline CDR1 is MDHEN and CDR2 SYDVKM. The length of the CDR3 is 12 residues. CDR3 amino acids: CASNVSGTGQYF. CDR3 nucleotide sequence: TGTGCCAGCAATGTCTCCGGGACAGGTCAGTATTTT.

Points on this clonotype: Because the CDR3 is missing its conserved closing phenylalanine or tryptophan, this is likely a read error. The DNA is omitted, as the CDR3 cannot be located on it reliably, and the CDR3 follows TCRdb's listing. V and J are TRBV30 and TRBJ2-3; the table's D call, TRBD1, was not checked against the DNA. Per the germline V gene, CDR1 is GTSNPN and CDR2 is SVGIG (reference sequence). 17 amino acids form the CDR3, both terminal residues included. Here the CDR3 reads CACRRPGDPGSIDTKYS.

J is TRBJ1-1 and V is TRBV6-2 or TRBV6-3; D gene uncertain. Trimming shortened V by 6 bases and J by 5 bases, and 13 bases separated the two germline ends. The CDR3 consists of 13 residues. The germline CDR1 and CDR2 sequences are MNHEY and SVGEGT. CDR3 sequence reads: CASSYQVPTEAFF. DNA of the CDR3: TGTGCCAGCAGCTACCAAGTCCCAACTGAAGCTTTCTTT.

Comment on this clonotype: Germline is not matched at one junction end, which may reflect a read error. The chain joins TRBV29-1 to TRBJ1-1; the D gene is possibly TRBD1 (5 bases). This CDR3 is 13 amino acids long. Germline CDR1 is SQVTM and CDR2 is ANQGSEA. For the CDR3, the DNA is TGCAGCGTTCGTCGACAGTTGTACACTGAAGTTTTCTTT. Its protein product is CSVRRQLYTEVFF.

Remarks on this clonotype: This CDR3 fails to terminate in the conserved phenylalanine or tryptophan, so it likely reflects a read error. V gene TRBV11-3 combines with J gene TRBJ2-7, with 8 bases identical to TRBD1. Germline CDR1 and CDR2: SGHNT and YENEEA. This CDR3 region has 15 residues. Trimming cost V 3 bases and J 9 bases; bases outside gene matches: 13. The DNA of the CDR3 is TGTGCCAGCAGCTTCGGGACAGGTACAACCTATGTGCAGTACTCC. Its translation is CASSFGTGTTYVQYS.

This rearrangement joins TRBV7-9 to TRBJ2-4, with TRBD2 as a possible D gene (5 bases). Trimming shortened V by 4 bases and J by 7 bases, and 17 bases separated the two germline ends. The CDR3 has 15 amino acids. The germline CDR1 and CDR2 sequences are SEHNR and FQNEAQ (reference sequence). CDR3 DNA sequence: TGTGCCAGCAGCTCCTCAGGAGAGAGAGGGAACATTCAGTACTTC. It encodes CASSSSGERGNIQYF.

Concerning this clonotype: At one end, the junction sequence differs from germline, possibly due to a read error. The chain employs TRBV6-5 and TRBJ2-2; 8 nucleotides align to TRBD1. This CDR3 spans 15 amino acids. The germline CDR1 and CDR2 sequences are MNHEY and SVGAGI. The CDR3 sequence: CTSSTRTGFTGEPFF. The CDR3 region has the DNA TGTACCAGCAGTACGCGGACAGGGTTCACCGGGGAGCCGTTTTTT.

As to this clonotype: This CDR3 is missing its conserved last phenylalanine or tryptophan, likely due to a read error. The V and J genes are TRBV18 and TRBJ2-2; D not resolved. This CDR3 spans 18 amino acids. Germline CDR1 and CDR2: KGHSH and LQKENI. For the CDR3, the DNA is TGTGCCAGCTCACCACCGGTGCTAGTCGCAACGAACACCGCGGAGCTGTTTATT. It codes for CASSPPVLVATNTAELFI.

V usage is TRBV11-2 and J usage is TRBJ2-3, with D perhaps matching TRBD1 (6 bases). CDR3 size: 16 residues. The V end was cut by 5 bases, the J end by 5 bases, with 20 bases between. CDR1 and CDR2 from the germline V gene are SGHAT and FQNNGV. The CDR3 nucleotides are TGTGCCAGCAGCCGGACGCTACAGGGAAATGGAGATACGCAGTATTTT. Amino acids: CASSRTLQGNGDTQYF. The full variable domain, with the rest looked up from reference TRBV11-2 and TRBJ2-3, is EAGVAQSPRYKIIEKRQSVAFWCNPISGHATLYWYQQILGQGPKLLIQFQNNGVVDDSQLPKDRFSAERLKGVDSTLKIQPAKLEDSAVYLCASSRTLQGNGDTQYFGPGTRLTVL.

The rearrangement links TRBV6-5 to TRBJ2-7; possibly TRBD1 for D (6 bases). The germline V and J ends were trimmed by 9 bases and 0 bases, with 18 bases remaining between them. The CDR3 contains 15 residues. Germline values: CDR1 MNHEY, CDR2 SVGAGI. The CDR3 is CASCSKDSSSYEQYF. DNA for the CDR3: TGTGCCAGTTGTTCCAAGGACAGCAGCTCCTACGAGCAGTACTTC.

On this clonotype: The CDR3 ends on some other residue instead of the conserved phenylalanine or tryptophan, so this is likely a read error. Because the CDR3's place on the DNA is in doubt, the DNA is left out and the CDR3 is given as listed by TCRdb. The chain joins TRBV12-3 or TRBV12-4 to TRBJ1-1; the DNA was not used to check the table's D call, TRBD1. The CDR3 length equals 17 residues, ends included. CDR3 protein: CASSQLPQGNGGAEALS.

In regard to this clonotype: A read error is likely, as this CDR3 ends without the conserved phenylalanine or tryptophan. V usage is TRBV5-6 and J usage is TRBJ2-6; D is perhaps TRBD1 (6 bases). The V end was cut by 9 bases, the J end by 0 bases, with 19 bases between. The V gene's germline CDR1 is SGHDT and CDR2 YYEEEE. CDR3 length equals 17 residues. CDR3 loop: CANRQDSSFSGANVLTL. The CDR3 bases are TGTGCCAACCGCCAGGACAGCAGCTTCTCTGGGGCCAACGTCCTGACTTTA.

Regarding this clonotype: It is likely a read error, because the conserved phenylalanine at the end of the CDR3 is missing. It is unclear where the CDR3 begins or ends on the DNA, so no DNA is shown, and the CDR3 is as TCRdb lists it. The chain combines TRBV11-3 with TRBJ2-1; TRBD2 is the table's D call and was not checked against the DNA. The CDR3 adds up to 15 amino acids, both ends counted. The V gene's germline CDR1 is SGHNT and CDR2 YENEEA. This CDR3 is CASSRLAGGGYDQLL.

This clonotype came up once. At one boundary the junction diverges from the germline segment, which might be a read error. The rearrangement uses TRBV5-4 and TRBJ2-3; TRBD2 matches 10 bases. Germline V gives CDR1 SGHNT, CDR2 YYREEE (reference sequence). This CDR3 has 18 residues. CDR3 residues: CASSNPAASGSRTDTEYF. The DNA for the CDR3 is TGTGCTAGCAGTAACCCAGCGGCTAGCGGGAGTCGGACAGATACGGAGTATTTT.